The clone carrying this T cell receptor (beta chain) has a handful of counts. Its antigen is still unknown. There are 17 residues in the CDR3. V was shortened by 1 base and J by 4 bases, with 18 bases between the two germline ends. The germline gives CDR1 SGHVS, CDR2 FNYEAQ. The sample comes from a study of vaccination and CD4 T cells after COVID-19. The treatment is: roughly 11-day PBMC culture with coronavirus spike peptide pools or control peptides (ViraFEST assay). One should note that the unexposed donor's CD4+ T cells were collected before the COVID-19 pandemic (2011-2018). With the Oncomine TCR Beta short-read assay, DNA from cultured CD4+ T cells was sequenced. The template was genomic DNA from cultured CD4+ T cells. One entry per CDR3 protein, called by TCRdb with MiXCR from the PCR reads. The sample carries more than 6,500 distinct CDR3 sequences, roughly 39% recorded once. Findings and limits, study-wide: A nonsignificant median increase from around 20 to 38 SARS-CoV-2-reactive clonotypes was observed.

This clonotype was sampled from a human donor in good health. The V and J genes are TRBV7-6 and TRBJ2-3, with D possibly matching TRBD2 (6 bases). The source material was CD4+ T cells from blood, cultured in vitro. The CDR3 bases are TGTGCCAGCAGCTTAGGAATCCTAGCTAGCGTCGCAGATACGCAGTATTTT. It encodes CASSLGILASVADTQYF.